These T cell receptor beta chains were read from a single sample in a study of cytotoxic CD8 clonotypes in ibrutinib-treated CLL. Produced via immunoSEQ multiplex PCR; TCRdb's table is partial and in-frame only. The sample lists 120,000 to 150,000 clones, 70% to 80% occurring once. This sample comprised PBMCs, obtained after 12 months of ibrutinib treatment. The receptors were gathered from a human donor with chronic lymphocytic leukemia. Both conserved end residues are part of each CDR3. The order of the fields is CDR3 DNA, CDR3 protein, J gene, D gene, V gene, clone size. A D gene is named only where the DNA matches it firmly. Only some rows state a clone size, as once, few, many or a class for expanded clones.

CDR3 DNA: TGTGCCAGCAGTCTCCATTGGGTAGTTCGTCGAGAGACCCAGTACTTC
CDR3 protein: CASSLHWVVRRETQYF
J gene: TRBJ2-5
D gene: .
V gene: TRBV27
clone size: once

CDR3 DNA: TGTGCCAGCAGTAAAAGGGACACTGAAGCTTTCTTT
CDR3 protein: CASSKRDTEAFF
J gene: TRBJ1-1
D gene: .
V gene: TRBV6-5
clone size: .

CDR3 DNA: TGCGCCAGCAGCCAAGGACAGGGAACCTACGAGCAGTACTTC
CDR3 protein: CASSQGQGTYEQYF
J gene: TRBJ2-7
D gene: TRBD1
V gene: TRBV4-3
clone size: .

CDR3 DNA: TGCAGCGTTGAGGCCGGGACCCTCTACGAGCAGTACTTC
CDR3 protein: CSVEAGTLYEQYF
J gene: TRBJ2-7
D gene: .
V gene: TRBV29-1
clone size: .

CDR3 DNA: TGTGCCAGCAGTTTATTTATCCCAAACACCGGGGAGCTGTTTTTT
CDR3 protein: CASSLFIPNTGELFF
J gene: TRBJ2-2
D gene: .
V gene: TRBV27
clone size: few

CDR3 DNA: TGTGCCAGCAGTGAAATGGGATCTGGGGCCAACGTCCTGACTTTC
CDR3 protein: CASSEMGSGANVLTF
J gene: TRBJ2-6
D gene: .
V gene: TRBV6-1
clone size: .

CDR3 DNA: TGTGCCAGCAGTGAACTAAGGCCGGACAGGGCGCAGCCCCAGCATTTT
CDR3 protein: CASSELRPDRAQPQHF
J gene: TRBJ1-5
D gene: TRBD1
V gene: TRBV2
clone size: .

CDR3 DNA: TGTGCCAGCAATATCCGCGGTAGCACAGATACGCAGTATTTT
CDR3 protein: CASNIRGSTDTQYF
J gene: TRBJ2-3
D gene: .
V gene: TRBV14
clone size: .

CDR3 DNA: TGTGCCAGCGGGGGAACTTCAACTAATGAAAAACTGTTTTTT
CDR3 protein: CASGGTSTNEKLFF
J gene: TRBJ1-4
D gene: .
V gene: TRBV4-2
clone size: once

CDR3 DNA: TGTGCCTGGGCGACGGGAGGTTCCTCCTACGAGCAGTACTTC
CDR3 protein: CAWATGGSSYEQYF
J gene: TRBJ2-7
D gene: TRBD2
V gene: TRBV30
clone size: .

CDR3 DNA: TGTGCCAGCAGAAGTACAGGACTGGAGCCGTACTTC
CDR3 protein: CASRSTGLEPYF
J gene: TRBJ2-7
D gene: .
V gene: TRBV28
clone size: .

CDR3 DNA: TGTGCCAGCAGTTACGGTCGCGCGGACACAGATACGCAGTATTTT
CDR3 protein: CASSYGRADTDTQYF
J gene: TRBJ2-3
D gene: .
V gene: TRBV6-5
clone size: .

CDR3 DNA: TGCAGCGCAGATCGTAGCGGGGAGCTGTTTTTT
CDR3 protein: CSADRSGELFF
J gene: TRBJ2-2
D gene: .
V gene: TRBV29-1
clone size: .

CDR3 DNA: TGTGCCAGCAGTTATGCTAGCGGGGGGAACAATGAGCAGTTCTTC
CDR3 protein: CASSYASGGNNEQFF
J gene: TRBJ2-1
D gene: TRBD2
V gene: TRBV6-6
clone size: once

CDR3 DNA: TGTGCCAGCAGCGTACTGGGACAGGGGTCAAACATTCAGTACTTC
CDR3 protein: CASSVLGQGSNIQYF
J gene: TRBJ2-4
D gene: TRBD1
V gene: TRBV9
clone size: .

CDR3 DNA: TGTGCCATCAGCCCCAGGGACAGGGTGGGCACTGAAGCTTTCTTT
CDR3 protein: CAISPRDRVGTEAFF
J gene: TRBJ1-1
D gene: TRBD1
V gene: TRBV10-3
clone size: .

CDR3 DNA: TGTGCCAGGATCAGGGGGGGCTATGGCTACACCTTC
CDR3 protein: CARIRGGYGYTF
J gene: TRBJ1-2
D gene: TRBD1
V gene: TRBV6-6
clone size: .

CDR3 DNA: TGTGCCAGCAGCCAAGATGAGCGGGAGGGCCGTGGAGATACGCAGTATTTT
CDR3 protein: CASSQDEREGRGDTQYF
J gene: TRBJ2-3
D gene: TRBD2
V gene: TRBV14
clone size: .

CDR3 DNA: TGTGCCAGCAGCATACAGACAGGGGAGTACGAGCAGTACTTC
CDR3 protein: CASSIQTGEYEQYF
J gene: TRBJ2-7
D gene: TRBD1
V gene: TRBV7-2
clone size: .

CDR3 DNA: TGTGCCAGCAGTCAATCCTATCAGGGCAGTCGGAGCTACGAGCAGTACTTC
CDR3 protein: CASSQSYQGSRSYEQYF
J gene: TRBJ2-7
D gene: .
V gene: TRBV7-6
clone size: .

CDR3 DNA: TGCGCCAGCAGCCAACCGCTAGCCTATTTTGCCAATGAGCAGTTCTTC
CDR3 protein: CASSQPLAYFANEQFF
J gene: TRBJ2-1
D gene: .
V gene: TRBV4-1
clone size: once

CDR3 DNA: TGTGCCAGCAGTTTCAAGGTCGGAGGGTTTGAGGATCAGCCCCAGCATTTT
CDR3 protein: CASSFKVGGFEDQPQHF
J gene: TRBJ1-5
D gene: .
V gene: TRBV28
clone size: .

CDR3 DNA: TGTGCCACCAGCAGAGACAGGGTTTACACTGAAGCTTTCTTT
CDR3 protein: CATSRDRVYTEAFF
J gene: TRBJ1-1
D gene: .
V gene: TRBV15
clone size: few

CDR3 DNA: TGTGCCAGCAGCCTGGCAGGGAACACTGAAGCTTTCTTT
CDR3 protein: CASSLAGNTEAFF
J gene: TRBJ1-1
D gene: .
V gene: TRBV14
clone size: .

CDR3 DNA: TGTGCCAGCAGCGTGGGGGGTCCCTCCTACAATGAGCAGTTCTTC
CDR3 protein: CASSVGGPSYNEQFF
J gene: TRBJ2-1
D gene: .
V gene: TRBV5-6
clone size: .

CDR3 DNA: TGTGCCAGCAAGCTAGCGGATCCCTACGAGCAGTACTTC
CDR3 protein: CASKLADPYEQYF
J gene: TRBJ2-7
D gene: TRBD2
V gene: TRBV11-3
clone size: .

CDR3 DNA: TGTGCCAGCAGCTTGACCTCCGGCCTGCTGAACACTGAAGCTTTCTTT
CDR3 protein: CASSLTSGLLNTEAFF
J gene: TRBJ1-1
D gene: .
V gene: TRBV11-1
clone size: .

CDR3 DNA: TGTGCCAGCAGTGAAACCGGACTGTTTATGAACACTGAAGCTTTCTTT
CDR3 protein: CASSETGLFMNTEAFF
J gene: TRBJ1-1
D gene: .
V gene: TRBV25-1
clone size: .

CDR3 DNA: TGTGCCAGCAGCCAAGATAGCTACAGCAGCACTGAAGCTTTCTTT
CDR3 protein: CASSQDSYSSTEAFF
J gene: TRBJ1-1
D gene: .
V gene: TRBV4-2
clone size: .

CDR3 DNA: TGTGCCAGCAGTGATACCGGGACAATAATCACTGAAGCTTTCTTT
CDR3 protein: CASSDTGTIITEAFF
J gene: TRBJ1-1
D gene: .
V gene: TRBV25-1
clone size: .

CDR3 DNA: TGTGCCAGCAGCCACACCACAGCCACCTACGAGCAGTACTTC
CDR3 protein: CASSHTTATYEQYF
J gene: TRBJ2-7
D gene: .
V gene: TRBV6-5
clone size: few

CDR3 DNA: TGTGCCAGCAGCCAAGGGGGCAGGGTGGATGGCTACACCTTC
CDR3 protein: CASSQGGRVDGYTF
J gene: TRBJ1-2
D gene: .
V gene: TRBV4-2
clone size: once

CDR3 DNA: TGTGCCAGCTCACCAGCCGAGAGGAGCACCGGGGAGCTGTTTTTT
CDR3 protein: CASSPAERSTGELFF
J gene: TRBJ2-2
D gene: .
V gene: TRBV18
clone size: once

CDR3 DNA: TGTGCCATCAGACCGGGACAGGGGAATGAGCAGTTCTTC
CDR3 protein: CAIRPGQGNEQFF
J gene: TRBJ2-1
D gene: TRBD1
V gene: TRBV10-3
clone size: .

CDR3 DNA: TGTGCCAGCAGTTTCCCGGGGGCTACCTCCTACGAGCAGTACTTC
CDR3 protein: CASSFPGATSYEQYF
J gene: TRBJ2-7
D gene: .
V gene: TRBV28
clone size: once

CDR3 DNA: TGTGCCAGCAGCCAAGATCGCGGGGGGGCGGATACGCAGTATTTT
CDR3 protein: CASSQDRGGADTQYF
J gene: TRBJ2-3
D gene: TRBD2
V gene: TRBV14
clone size: .

CDR3 DNA: TGTGCCAGCCCACCGTCGCGGACCAGACAGGACTATGGCTACACCTTC
CDR3 protein: CASPPSRTRQDYGYTF
J gene: TRBJ1-2
D gene: .
V gene: TRBV6-4
clone size: .

CDR3 DNA: TGTGCCAGCAGCTTGGGGACTTACAGGGACTGGCACGAGCAGTACTTC
CDR3 protein: CASSLGTYRDWHEQYF
J gene: TRBJ2-7
D gene: .
V gene: TRBV5-6
clone size: .

CDR3 DNA: TGCGCCAGCAGCCCCTCCGCGCTACACTCCTACGAGCAGTACTTC
CDR3 protein: CASSPSALHSYEQYF
J gene: TRBJ2-7
D gene: .
V gene: TRBV4-1
clone size: .

CDR3 DNA: TGTGCCAGCAGCTTAGTTGGTGATTCACCCCTCCACTTT
CDR3 protein: CASSLVGDSPLHF
J gene: TRBJ1-6
D gene: .
V gene: TRBV11-2
clone size: once

CDR3 DNA: TGTGCCATCAGTGAGTTTAATGAAAAACTGTTTTTT
CDR3 protein: CAISEFNEKLFF
J gene: TRBJ1-4
D gene: .
V gene: TRBV10-3
clone size: .

CDR3 DNA: TGTGCCAGCAGTCAAGCGGGGGGGCCGTTCGGTGAGCAGTTCTTC
CDR3 protein: CASSQAGGPFGEQFF
J gene: TRBJ2-1
D gene: TRBD2
V gene: TRBV6-6
clone size: .

CDR3 DNA: TGTGCCAGCAGCTTAGGGGACAGCAACTACGAGCAGTACTTC
CDR3 protein: CASSLGDSNYEQYF
J gene: TRBJ2-7
D gene: TRBD1
V gene: TRBV7-6
clone size: .

CDR3 DNA: TGTGCCAGCATAGTTTCATTCGGGGGCACTGAAGCTTTCTTT
CDR3 protein: CASIVSFGGTEAFF
J gene: TRBJ1-1
D gene: .
V gene: TRBV28
clone size: .

CDR3 DNA: TGTGCCAGCAGCTCCATGGGACTGAACACCGGGGAGCTGTTTTTT
CDR3 protein: CASSSMGLNTGELFF
J gene: TRBJ2-2
D gene: .
V gene: TRBV7-2
clone size: .

CDR3 DNA: TGTGCCAGCAGCTTCCGACAGCACCAGTACTTC
CDR3 protein: CASSFRQHQYF
J gene: TRBJ2-5
D gene: .
V gene: TRBV7-2
clone size: .

CDR3 DNA: TGCGCCAGCAGCAAGGATCCCGGACCAGACACTGAAGCTTTCTTT
CDR3 protein: CASSKDPGPDTEAFF
J gene: TRBJ1-1
D gene: .
V gene: TRBV5-1
clone size: .

CDR3 DNA: TGTGCCAGCAGTTATATTTATAGGGGGGACGACGGCTACACCTTC
CDR3 protein: CASSYIYRGDDGYTF
J gene: TRBJ1-2
D gene: .
V gene: TRBV6-5
clone size: .

CDR3 DNA: TGTGCCAGTAGTATGCCCGGGTCCCCCCCCCTTAATGAGCAGTTCTTC
CDR3 protein: CASSMPGSPPLNEQFF
J gene: TRBJ2-1
D gene: .
V gene: TRBV19
clone size: .

CDR3 DNA: TGTGCCAGTAGTCCGACACCTCTCTACGAGCAGTACTTC
CDR3 protein: CASSPTPLYEQYF
J gene: TRBJ2-7
D gene: .
V gene: TRBV19
clone size: .

CDR3 DNA: TGTGCCAGCAGCTTAGCCTCTTTGAGCACCGGGGAGCTGTTTTTT
CDR3 protein: CASSLASLSTGELFF
J gene: TRBJ2-2
D gene: .
V gene: TRBV7-2
clone size: .

CDR3 DNA: TGCGCCAGCAACCAACCGGGGTCGCGCTACAATGAGCAGTTCTTC
CDR3 protein: CASNQPGSRYNEQFF
J gene: TRBJ2-1
D gene: .
V gene: TRBV5-1
clone size: .

CDR3 DNA: TGTGCCAGCAGTTTATCCACAGGGACCTATGGCTACACCTTC
CDR3 protein: CASSLSTGTYGYTF
J gene: TRBJ1-2
D gene: .
V gene: TRBV27
clone size: .

CDR3 DNA: TGCGCCAGCAGCCAGATGCACTCTCGGCAAGAGACCCAGTACTTC
CDR3 protein: CASSQMHSRQETQYF
J gene: TRBJ2-5
D gene: .
V gene: TRBV4-1
clone size: .

CDR3 DNA: TGTGCCATCAGTGAGAGGCTAGCGACGTATGAGCAGTTCTTC
CDR3 protein: CAISERLATYEQFF
J gene: TRBJ2-1
D gene: .
V gene: TRBV10-3
clone size: .